Here is one T cell receptor beta chain with its context. Its antigen is not identified. This entry belongs to a study of T cell responses to AZD1222 COVID-19 vaccine. The assay was immunoSEQ multiplex PCR, and TCRdb's table has in-frame clones only and misses some. Here the sample spans 100,000 to 150,000 clones, roughly 90% being singletons. Study results and limitations: Unmutated regions of variants are reportedly targeted by nearly half of spike-specific TCRs. Increased Spike-specific TCR breadth and depth were observed after two AZD1222 doses.

The CDR3 length is 14 residues. Per the germline V gene, CDR1 is MNHEY and CDR2 is SMNVEV (reference sequence). The V and J ends lost 0 bases and 5 bases respectively, with 8 bases between them. The sample was peripheral blood, taken on day 0 of AZD1222 vaccination. The origin of this receptor is an adult in good health. The chain links TRBV27 to TRBJ2-1; D unclear. In nucleotides, the CDR3 is TGTGCCAGCAGTTTATCGAGGCCAAACAATGAGCAGTTCTTC. Its protein is CASSLSRPNNEQFF.